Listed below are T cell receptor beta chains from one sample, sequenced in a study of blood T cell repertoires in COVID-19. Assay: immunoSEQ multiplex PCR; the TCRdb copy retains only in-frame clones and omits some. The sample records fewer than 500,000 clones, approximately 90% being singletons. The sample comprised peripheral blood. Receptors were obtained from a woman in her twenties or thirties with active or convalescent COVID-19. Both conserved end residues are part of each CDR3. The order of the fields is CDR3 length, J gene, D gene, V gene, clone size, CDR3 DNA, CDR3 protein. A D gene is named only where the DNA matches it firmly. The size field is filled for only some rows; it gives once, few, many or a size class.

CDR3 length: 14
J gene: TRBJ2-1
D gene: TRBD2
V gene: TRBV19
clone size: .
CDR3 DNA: TGTGCCAGTAGTATTACTAGCGGGAGTCATGAGCAGTTCTTC
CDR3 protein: CASSITSGSHEQFF

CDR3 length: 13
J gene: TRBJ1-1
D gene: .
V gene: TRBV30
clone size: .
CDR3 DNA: TGTGCCTGGAGCCCAGGCGTAGGAACTGAAGCTTTCTTT
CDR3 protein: CAWSPGVGTEAFF

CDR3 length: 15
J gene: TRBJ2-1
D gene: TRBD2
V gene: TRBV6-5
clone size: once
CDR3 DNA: TGTGCCAGCCTGGGACTAGCGGGAGTTTATCCTGAGCAGTTCTTC
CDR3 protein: CASLGLAGVYPEQFF

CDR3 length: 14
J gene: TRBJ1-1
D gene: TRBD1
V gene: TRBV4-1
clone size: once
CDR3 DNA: TGCGCCAGCAGCCCCGGGACAGGGAACACTGAAGCTTTCTTT
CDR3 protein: CASSPGTGNTEAFF

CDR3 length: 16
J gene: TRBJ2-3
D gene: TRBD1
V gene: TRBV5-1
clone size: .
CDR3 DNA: TGCGCCAGCAGCGGGGGACAGTACCAATCCACAGATACGCAGTATTTT
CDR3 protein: CASSGGQYQSTDTQYF

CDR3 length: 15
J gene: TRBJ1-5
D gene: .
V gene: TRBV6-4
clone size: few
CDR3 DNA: TGTGCCAGCAGCGTGGACGGAGGATCGAATCAGCCCCAGCATTTT
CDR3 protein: CASSVDGGSNQPQHF

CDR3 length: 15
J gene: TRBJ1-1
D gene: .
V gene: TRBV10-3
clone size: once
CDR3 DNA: TGTGCCTCCCGTCGAGGGAGCAGTTCGGCCACTGAAGCTTTCTTT
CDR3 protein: CASRRGSSSATEAFF

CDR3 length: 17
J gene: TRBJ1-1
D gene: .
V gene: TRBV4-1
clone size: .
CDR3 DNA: TGCGCCAGCAGCCAAGTGGGTCAGGGCCCCGATAGGACTGAAGCTTTCTTT
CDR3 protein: CASSQVGQGPDRTEAFF

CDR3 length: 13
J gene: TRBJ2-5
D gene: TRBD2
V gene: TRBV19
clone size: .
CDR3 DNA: TGTGCCAGTAATAGCGGGGCTCAAGAGACCCAGTACTTC
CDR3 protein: CASNSGAQETQYF

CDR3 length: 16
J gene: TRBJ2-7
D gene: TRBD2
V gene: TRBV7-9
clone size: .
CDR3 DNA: TGTGCCAGCAGCTTAGCGGTAGCGGGAGGCTCCTACGAGCAGTACTTC
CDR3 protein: CASSLAVAGGSYEQYF

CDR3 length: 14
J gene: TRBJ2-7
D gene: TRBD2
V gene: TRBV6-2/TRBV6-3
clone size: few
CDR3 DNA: TGTGCCAGCAGTCTAGCGGGAGGCCTCTACGAGCAGTACTTC
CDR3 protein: CASSLAGGLYEQYF

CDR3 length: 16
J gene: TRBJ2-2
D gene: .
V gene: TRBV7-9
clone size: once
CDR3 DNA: TGTGCCAGCAGCCCGCTTAATCAGGGCAGCACCGGGGAGCTGTTTTTT
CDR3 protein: CASSPLNQGSTGELFF

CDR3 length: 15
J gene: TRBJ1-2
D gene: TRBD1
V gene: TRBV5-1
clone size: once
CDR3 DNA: TGCGCCAGCAGCAGGGACAGGGGCGAGGACTATGGCTACACCTTC
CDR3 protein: CASSRDRGEDYGYTF

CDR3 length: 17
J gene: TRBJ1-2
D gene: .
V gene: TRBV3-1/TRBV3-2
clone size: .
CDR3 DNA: TGTGCCAGCAGCCAAGACCTTACAGGGCTGGGCAACTATGGCTACACCTTC
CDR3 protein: CASSQDLTGLGNYGYTF

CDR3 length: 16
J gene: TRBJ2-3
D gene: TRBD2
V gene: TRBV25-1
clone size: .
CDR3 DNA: TGTGCCAGCAGTGAGGCCGGGACTAGCGACACAGATACGCAGTATTTT
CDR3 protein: CASSEAGTSDTDTQYF

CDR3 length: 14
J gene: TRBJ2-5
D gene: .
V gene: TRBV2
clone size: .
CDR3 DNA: TGTGCCAGCAGTGTTAGGGGCAGCCAAGAGACCCAGTACTTC
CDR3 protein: CASSVRGSQETQYF

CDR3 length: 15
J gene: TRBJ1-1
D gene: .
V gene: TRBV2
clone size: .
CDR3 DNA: TGTGCCAGCAGTGAAGATGCTGGGGGGGGCACTGAAGCTTTCTTT
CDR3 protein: CASSEDAGGGTEAFF

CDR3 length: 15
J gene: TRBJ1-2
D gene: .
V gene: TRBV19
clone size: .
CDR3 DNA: TGTGCCAGTAGTATCAGCGGCACTTCTAACTATGGCTACACCTTC
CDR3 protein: CASSISGTSNYGYTF

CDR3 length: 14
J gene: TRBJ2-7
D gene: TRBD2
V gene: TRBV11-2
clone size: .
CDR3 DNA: TGTGCCAGCAGCTTAGACGGGAGGGCCCAGGAGCAGTACTTC
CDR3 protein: CASSLDGRAQEQYF

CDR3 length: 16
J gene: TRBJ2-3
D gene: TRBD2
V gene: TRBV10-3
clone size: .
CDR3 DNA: TGTGCCACCAATCCGCGGACGGGAGGTACGTCAGATACGCAGTATTTT
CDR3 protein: CATNPRTGGTSDTQYF

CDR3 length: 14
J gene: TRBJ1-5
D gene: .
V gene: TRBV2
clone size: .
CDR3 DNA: TGTGCCAGCAGTTCACAGGGTCTGGTTCAGCCCCAGCATTTT
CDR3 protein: CASSSQGLVQPQHF

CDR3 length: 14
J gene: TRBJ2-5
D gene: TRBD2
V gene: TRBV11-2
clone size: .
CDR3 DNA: TGTGCCAGCAGCCCGGCCCCCTCGGGGGGGACCCAGTACTTC
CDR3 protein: CASSPAPSGGTQYF

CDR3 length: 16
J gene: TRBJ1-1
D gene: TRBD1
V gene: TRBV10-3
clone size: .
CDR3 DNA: TGTGCCATCAGTGAGTCTGGGACAGGGCTGAACACTGAAGCTTTCTTT
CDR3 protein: CAISESGTGLNTEAFF

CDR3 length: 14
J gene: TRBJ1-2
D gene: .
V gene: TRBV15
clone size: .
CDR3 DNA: TGTGCCACCAGCAGAGATTGGGAGGGCTATGGCTACACCTTC
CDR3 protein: CATSRDWEGYGYTF